The TCR beta chain described here comes from a study of vaccination effects on CD4 cells after COVID-19. Study context: Post-vaccine specimens were collected at a median of 72 days following the second dose.

Findings and caveats of the study: Among infection- and vaccine-induced clones, marked clonal contraction occurred late after vaccination.

Regarding this clone: Its antigen is unidentified.

CD4+ T cells specific for antigen were expanded with viral peptide pools by the ViraFEST assay before sequencing. At the end of around 11 days of culture, CD4+ T cells were isolated. Two doses of either BNT162b2 or mRNA-1273 were given to each participant. After about 2 million PBMC were placed in each well, they were cultured with about 10 IU/ml IL-2 and roughly 10 ug/ml peptides. Libraries were prepared by immunoSEQ multiplex PCR; TCRdb keeps only in-frame clonotypes and omits some of them. Of 20,000 to 25,000 clones in the sample, approximately 69% were seen once. The TCR sequence derives from a human donor who received a COVID-19 vaccine. Sequences were derived from CD4+ T cells from PBMCs cultured with SARS-CoV-2 spike peptides, sampled after COVID-19 vaccination.

The CDR3 DNA reads as TGTGCCTGGAGTGGTCAGACAGGGGTTGATGGCTACACCTTC. It yields the protein CAWSGQTGVDGYTF. This chain uses TRBV30 with TRBJ1-2, with TRBD1 matching over 8 bases. The ends lost 1 base at V and 6 bases at J; junction bases unmatched: 7. The V gene's germline CDR1 is GTSNPN and CDR2 SVGIG (reference sequence). The length of the CDR3 is 14 residues.